This passage covers 10 T cell receptor beta chains from one sample sequenced in a study of T cell responses to AZD1222 COVID-19 vaccine. Produced via immunoSEQ multiplex PCR; TCRdb's table is partial and in-frame only. The sample carries around 110,000 clones, over 75% recorded once. The specimen was peripheral blood, collected on day 0 of MenACWY control vaccination. Every receptor here comes from an adult in good health.

The rearrangement uses TRBV6-5 and TRBJ1-4; D not resolved. The CDR3 length is 15 residues. V shed 3 bases and J shed 8 bases, with 16 bases lying between them. Germline CDR1 and CDR2: MNHEY and SVGAGI. CDR3 in DNA: TGTGCCAGCAGTTATTCTGCTAACGGTAGAGAAAAACTGTTTTTT. Translation: CASSYSANGREKLFF.

The V gene is TRBV27, the J gene TRBJ2-7; 9 nucleotides line up with TRBD1. The CDR3 covers 15 residues. Trimming at V came to 3 bases and at J to 4 bases, leaving 7 bases not matched to a gene. Germline CDR1 reads MNHEY; CDR2 reads SMNVEV (reference sequence). The CDR3 bases are TGTGCCAGCAGTTTCCAGGGACAGGGAGGTTACGAGCAGTACTTC. This translates into CASSFQGQGGYEQYF.

This chain connects TRBV10-2 to TRBJ2-1; maybe TRBD2 (7 bases). Looked up from germline, CDR1 is WSHSY and CDR2 is SAAADI. CDR3 length: 16 residues. V lost 0 bases to trimming and J lost 7 bases, with 16 bases between them. This chain's CDR3 is CASSESLAGAGNEQFF. CDR3 sequence (DNA): TGCGCCAGCAGTGAGTCCCTTGCGGGGGCAGGGAATGAGCAGTTCTTC.

This sequence joins TRBV6-5 and TRBJ1-4, with 10 bases matching TRBD1. Germline V gene sequence: CDR1 MNHEY, CDR2 SVGAGI. V lost 5 bases, J lost 5 bases, and 5 bases stayed unmatched. This CDR3 comprises 15 residues. The CDR3 sequence is CASSQPTGGNEKLFF. The CDR3 DNA sequence: TGTGCCAGCAGTCAACCGACAGGGGGCAATGAAAAACTGTTTTTT.

The chain couples TRBV15 to TRBJ2-7; D might be TRBD2 (5 bases). CDR1 and CDR2 (germline): LNHNV, YYDKDF (reference sequence). The V gene lost 0 bases and the J gene lost 6 bases, with 6 bases spanning the gap. The CDR3 loop spans 12 amino acids. The CDR3 protein is CATSRDRGEQYF. The CDR3 nucleotides read TGTGCCACCAGCAGAGATCGGGGCGAGCAGTACTTC.

This sequence joins TRBV19 and TRBJ2-1, with TRBD1 matching over 8 bases. The germline CDR1 and CDR2 sequences are LNHDA and SQIVND (reference sequence). The CDR3 contains 14 residues. V gave up 6 bases and J gave up 1 base; unmatched junction bases: 2. The CDR3 nucleotides read TGTGCCAGTAGACAGGGGGGTTCCTACAATGAGCAGTTCTTC. Its protein product is CASRQGGSYNEQFF.

The CDR3: CASSSGDGNTIYF. Written as DNA, the CDR3 is TGTGCCAGCAGCTCAGGGGATGGAAACACCATATATTTT. The chain couples TRBV5-8 to TRBJ1-3, with D tentatively TRBD1 (6 bases). This CDR3 is 13 amino acids long. Trimming shortened V by 3 bases and J by 3 bases, and 7 bases separated the two germline ends. Germline CDR1 reads SGHTS; CDR2 reads YDEGEE. Full variable domain (remainder filled in from reference TRBV5-8 and TRBJ1-3): EAGVTQSPTHLIKTRGQQATLRCSPISGHTSVYWYQQALGLGLQFLLWYDEGEERNRGNFPPRFSGRQFPNYSSELNVNALELEDSALYLCASSSGDGNTIYFGEGSWLTVV.

The chain couples TRBV28 to TRBJ2-3; 9 nucleotides agree with TRBD2. Germline V gives CDR1 MDHEN, CDR2 SYDVKM. Trimming cost V 5 bases and J 0 bases; bases outside gene matches: 3. The CDR3 is 15 residues long. The CDR3 region has the DNA TGTGCCAGCAGTCGGACTAGCGATAGCACAGATACGCAGTATTTT. The encoded protein is CASSRTSDSTDTQYF.

J is TRBJ1-2 and V is TRBV7-8; D is unclear. The CDR3 is 14 residues long. Trimming cost V 1 base and J 5 bases, with 11 bases left between them. Germline assignment: CDR1 SGHVS and CDR2 FQNEAQ. CDR3 region: CASSLVPIGYGYTF. CDR3 bases: TGTGCCAGCAGCTTAGTACCGATTGGGTATGGCTACACCTTC.

This clone turned up a few times. The rearrangement uses TRBV6-2 or TRBV6-3 and TRBJ2-1; D ambiguous. CDR1 MNHEY and CDR2 SVGEGT come from the germline V gene. The CDR3 length is 14 residues. Trimming removed 2 bases at V and 3 bases at J, with 8 bases between. CDR3 sequence: CASSYATDYNEQFF. CDR3 DNA: TGTGCCAGCAGTTACGCGACGGACTACAATGAGCAGTTCTTC.